The clone carrying this TCR beta chain was found a few times. The antigen is not known. The data were obtained in a study of T cell repertoires in cytomegalovirus infection. The wider study: In public TCR beta signatures, there were indications of both CMV infection and matching HLA type. Study findings and constraints: In two of eight donors, the top clonotype was HLA-C-restricted CMV-specific. Adding up the frequency of public TCR beta families identified people who carried CMV plus the relevant HLA.

TCRdb recomputed calls from the reads with MiXCR, one row per CDR3 protein. The sample holds around 450,000 distinct CDR3 sequences, roughly 30% seen once. Trimming took off 8 bases at V and 3 bases at J, with 18 bases between the two ends. This CDR3 comprises 15 residues. The chain carries TRBV12-3 or TRBV12-4 and TRBJ2-3; D may correspond to TRBD1 or TRBD2 (5 bases each). The sequenced sample consisted of PBMCs. This receptor was taken from a human donor in good health (CMV status not recorded). Some clones in this sample may be carry-over from other donors' samples. The CDR3 loop is CASARTGGGTDTQYF. CDR3 DNA: TGTGCCAGCGCTAGGACTGGGGGTGGTACAGATACGCAGTATTTT.